This T cell receptor (beta chain) was profiled in a study of cytomegalovirus exposure and HLA in healthy donors (dated by TCRdb to 2017 to 2019). Regarding the study in general: In an earlier analysis of some 550 of the donors, 250 to 300 Gb of sequence data and roughly 100 million unique TCR beta sequences from 180 million or so T cells were reported. The study combined high-throughput TCR immunosequencing, statistical association of individual TCRs with disease status, and machine learning to predict cytomegalovirus infection status. A few DR-DQ haplotypes were treated as single units for association and clustering because of strong linkage in the cohort. All discovery cohort repertoires had been generated on a single sequencing platform. The study used immunosequencing to profile the T cell repertoires of 600 to 850 subjects and linked those repertoires to cytomegalovirus serostatus. In a later analysis, previously published TCR beta repertoires from several hundred donors were re-analyzed and high-resolution HLA genotyping was added so that TCR occurrence patterns could be studied. The number of donors typed differed by locus, with about 629-640 for A, B, C, DRB1 and DQB1, around 500 for DQA1, about 610 for DPA1, and around 460 for DPB1. The genetic ancestry cluster associated with self-reported Caucasian donors included over 65% of the roughly 400 genotyped donors. Alongside the repertoire data, information on donor age, sex, ethnicity and CMV serostatus was compiled. Rather than using new phenotypic data, the later analysis identified candidate immune exposures from TCR beta sequences and from how often those sequences occurred across donors. Besides the first cohort of 666 subjects, a separate validation cohort made up of over 95 different subjects was used. Class I and class II HLA loci were covered by the typing at four-digit resolution. The study aimed to test whether cataloging public T cell receptors could reveal signatures of past pathogen exposure. A later genetic analysis took genome-wide SNP genotypes for about 65% of the 666 donors and used that subset as a discovery cohort. An earlier analysis of about 600 of the donors used high-throughput TCR beta sequencing to judge whether each TCR beta V gene segment behaved as functional or pseudogenic. Across around 400 genotyped donors of the cohort, an average of about 200,000 unique TCR beta nucleotide sequences per donor were sequenced, and around 19% of those sequences were non-productive. An early release covering roughly 640 HLA-typed donors comprised about 300 gigabases of sequencing data and some 79 million unique TCR sequences.

On this clone: The antigen it recognizes is unknown. Per-base qualities were not stored, and no clone one base away is much larger.

Library method: the immunoSEQ multiplex PCR assay. The multiplex PCR relied on a mix of 60 forward primers for TCR Vbeta segments and 13 reverse primers for TCR Jbeta segments. Amplification of the CDR3 region of rearranged TCR beta genes was performed with a multiplex PCR assay on genomic DNA. The Illumina HiSeq System was used to sequence the amplified TCR beta libraries as 87-base-pair reads. Per the source publication's procedure: A later analysis counted 65 million to 90 million unique TCR beta chains across the 700 or so repertoires, and roughly 11 million of these chains were shared by at least two donors. Raw reads were error-corrected and collapsed into unique sequences by a nearest-neighbor algorithm in which closely related sequences were merged to remove PCR and sequencing errors. Alignment of CDR3 sequences to IMGT reference sequences was used to assign V, D and J gene segments. For a sequence to be retained, at least a six-nucleotide match to both a V gene segment and a J gene segment was required. A rearrangement was called productive if the CDR3 had no stop codons and remained in frame with V and J, and every other rearrangement was called non-productive. CDR3 was defined according to IMGT convention as the region running from the second conserved V-encoded cysteine to the conserved J-encoded phenylalanine. The earlier analysis of 587 of the donors excluded sequences that lacked an unambiguous match to a single V gene segment. In an earlier analysis of some 590 of the donors, a V segment was called functional when productive rearrangements were above 56.7%, and segregating when the standard deviation between donors exceeded 5%. A statistical classification framework was developed to diagnose cytomegalovirus status using the catalog of TCR beta chain sequences. A later analysis assigned V and J genes by comparing TCR nucleotide sequences with IMGT/GENE-DB human TR gene sequences. Using the TCRdist pipeline, a later analysis assigned CDR3 sequences along with most-parsimonious VDJ recombination scenarios. In a later analysis, each TCR beta chain was defined by its CDR3 amino acid sequence together with its V-gene family, and reads lacking a unique V-gene family were excluded. As a way to deal with suspected cross-contamination and a sequencing artifact, a later analysis dropped 450 to 600 nucleotide sequences that were highly shared and had low generation probability. A later analysis calculated a clonal expansion index for each public chain from normalized within-repertoire ranks of inferred template counts. Generation probabilities in a later analysis came from a VDJ recombination model fitted to out-of-frame rearrangements, and those results were checked against IGoR. Hypergeometric tests were used in a later analysis to score TCR-TCR, TCR-HLA and TCR-CMV co-occurrence, with a repertoire-size bias correction applied to the TCR pairs. False discovery rates were estimated in a later analysis by permuting HLA or CMV assignments 20 times. In a later analysis, co-occurring TCRs were grouped using DBSCAN, and TCRdist sequence similarity was added for clustering within HLA-allele-positive subsets. Repertoires with fewer than 30,000 or more than 120,000 public chains were left out of co-occurrence clustering, as were about 5 repertoires with anomalous nucleotide sharing. Not all clones reach the TCRdb copy of this immuneACCESS table, which keeps in-frame sequences only. Checked studies attribute under half of the gap to unresolved V genes and leave the rest unexplained. For V, J and clone size, that table is used; D and trimming come from the DNA. This sample lists about 92,000 clones; 69% were detected once. The top ten constitute approximately 2.9% of the sample.

Beyond this particular receptor, the publication reports: Presence/absence analyses assumed roughly uniform sequencing depth across donors, an assumption that may not hold. The classifier was reported to diagnose cytomegalovirus status with high specificity and sensitivity in both the original and validation cohorts. Three of the identified cytomegalovirus-associated TCR beta chains were confirmed in vitro to be specific for cytomegalovirus antigens. Approximately 16 rarely observed V segments, including chromosome 9 orphons, were excluded from the earlier analysis of a few hundred of the donors because counts were too low. In a later genetic analysis, fewer N-insertions in productive TCRs were reported among donors in an Asian-associated ancestry cluster than the roughly 700-donor mean. A later analysis associated 15,000 to 20,000 TCR beta sequences with specific HLA alleles at a false discovery rate of 0.05. In a later genetic analysis, a missense DCLRE1C variant was associated with V-gene and J-gene trimming of TCR beta chains, and the association was replicated in an independent cohort. In a later analysis, several top co-occurrence clusters were reported to appear linked to parvovirus B19, influenza, CMV and Epstein-Barr virus. Most TCR sequences were seen in very few donors, while some public TCRs were found in many individuals. In a later analysis, the rate of TCR association differed among HLA loci, with DRB1 alleles having the most associated TCRs and HLA-C alleles having the fewest. A further reported finding was that TCR beta sequences accurately predicted the HLA-A and HLA-B alleles for most subjects in the first cohort. For the cohort, immune exposure information was limited to CMV serostatus. In an earlier analysis of fewer than 700 of the donors, most TCR beta V segments appeared in productive rearrangements about 87% or about 30% of the time, broadly matching IMGT annotations. Only TCR beta chains were sequenced in this cohort, and the absence of alpha or paired-chain data limited detectable features. Correlated functional status among segregating V segments might be attributable to linkage disequilibrium, but an unknown experimental factor could not be ruled out. Because HLA typing was missing for some donors at each locus, association tests included only the typed subset. According to the authors, the approach could potentially be generalized to other disease states and immunological phenotypes. In the study, 150 to 200 TCR beta chains were listed as associated with cytomegalovirus. Compared with equally common non-associated chains, HLA-associated TCR beta chains in a later analysis were more clonally expanded and had lower generation probabilities. A cluster of highly shared sequence variants was judged likely to be a technical artifact of the sequencing pipeline. When HLA alleles, especially DR and DQ, strongly co-occurred, attributing TCR associations to individual alleles was difficult. According to a later analysis, most CMV-associated TCR beta chains appeared to be HLA-restricted, and the HLA associations seemed to be driven largely by CMV exposure.

The cohort was made up of approximately 670 healthy bone marrow donors. Cohort members were all nominally healthy when sampled, although unrecorded immune exposures were likely present. The donor tested CMV seronegative and was one of the 352 seronegative cohort members. A peripheral blood sample was provided by each donor, and peripheral blood mononuclear cells were used for TCR beta sequencing. Genomic DNA extraction from the blood cell samples was performed with the Qiagen DNeasy Blood Extraction Kit. The sample was PBMCs. The TCR was taken from a man aged 50 to 60 in good health and CMV-seronegative.

The sequenced DNA: TGTGCCAGCAGCCATGACGGAGCCCGGGACACTGAAGCTTTCTTT. Its product reads: CASSHDGARDTEAFF. In this chain, TRBV5-4 is recombined with TRBJ1-1, with the D gene call left open. Including the terminal cysteine and phenylalanine, the CDR3 comprises 15 residues. Only CDR3 DNA remains: 45 bases, in frame from the first base. V is pared back by 4 bases and J by 3 bases, with 16 bases lying between the germline termini. From a lookup of the germline V gene (reference sequence), CDR1 and CDR2 are SGHNT and YYREEE.